This T cell receptor (beta chain) was captured by sequencing in a study of cytomegalovirus exposure and HLA in healthy donors. Regarding the study as a whole: Follow-up analysis later connected one missense variant in DCLRE1C with trimming of TCR beta V- and J-genes. Among TCR beta chains, those listed as cytomegalovirus-associated numbered about 150. A prior analysis recorded that most TCR beta V segments were productive about 90% or about 30% of the time.

13 Jbeta primers and 60 Vbeta primers were used for the PCR. Some clones are missing from TCRdb's copy, which holds only in-frame ones; the method was immunoSEQ multiplex PCR. The sample has 76,000 or so clones, roughly two thirds seen once. With regard to this clone: Antigen unknown.

This TCR was recovered from a woman aged 40 to 55 in good health and CMV-seropositive. The material sequenced was PBMCs.

The CDR3 sequence: CAWGGGPVNTEAFF. The CDR3, as DNA: TGTGCCTGGGGGGGAGGGCCGGTGAACACTGAAGCTTTCTTT. The chain links TRBV30 to TRBJ1-1; a weak D match, TRBD1 (5 bases). Trimming shortened V by 5 bases and J by 0 bases, and 13 bases separated the two germline ends. The CDR3 length is 14 residues. Germline CDR1 GTSNPN, CDR2 SVGIG (reference sequence).